The 9 T cell receptor beta chains given below trace back to one sample, sequenced in a study of shared clonotypes between healthy human individuals. Sequencing was performed with immunoSEQ multiplex PCR; in TCRdb, only in-frame clones are kept and a portion is missing. The sample has fewer than 850,000 clones, roughly 91% seen once. The sequenced sample consisted of memory CD8+ T cells from PBMCs. The subset is: CD45RO+ cells pooled with CCR7-negative TemRA cells. The receptors derive from a man younger than 30 in good health. Some clones in this sample may be carry-over from other donors' samples.

The rearrangement links TRBV7-9 to TRBJ2-1, with 10 nucleotides matching TRBD2. The V gene's germline CDR1 is SEHNR and CDR2 FQNEAQ (reference sequence). J was trimmed by 9 bases and V by 4 bases; bases with no gene match: 18. The CDR3 totals 18 residues. This CDR3 is CASSSRTSGGPVMGEQFF. In DNA form, the CDR3 reads TGTGCCAGCAGCTCACGGACTAGCGGAGGTCCCGTCATGGGTGAGCAGTTCTTC.

This clone appeared a single time. This sequence joins TRBV5-1 and TRBJ1-2; D unresolved. Per germline, CDR1 SGHRS and CDR2 YFSETQ. The length of the CDR3 is 14 residues. Deletions cut 0 bases from V and 0 bases from J, with 6 bases between. The CDR3 is CASSLDSPNYGYTF. The CDR3 nucleotides read TGCGCCAGCAGCTTGGACAGTCCTAACTATGGCTACACCTTC.

V usage is TRBV19 and J usage is TRBJ2-7, with D unclear. Deletions cut 1 base from V and 0 bases from J, with 10 bases between. The CDR3 totals 15 residues. CDR1 LNHDA and CDR2 SQIVND come from the germline V gene (reference sequence). The CDR3 protein is CASSIADGPSYEQYF. The CDR3 DNA is TGTGCCAGTAGTATAGCGGACGGTCCCTCCTACGAGCAGTACTTC. The complete variable domain, with remaining parts taken from reference TRBV19 and TRBJ2-7, reads DGGITQSPKYLFRKEGQNVTLSCEQNLNHDAMYWYRQDPGQGLRLIYYSQIVNDFQKGDIAEGYSVSREKKESFPLTVTSAQKNPTAFYLCASSIADGPSYEQYFGPGTRLTVT.

This clone was detected many times. The V and J genes are TRBV6-5 and TRBJ2-1; the D is unclear. The CDR3 spans 13 residues. Germline loops: CDR1 MNHEY, CDR2 SVGAGI. V dropped 2 bases and J dropped 5 bases, with 7 bases sitting between them. The CDR3 DNA reads TGTGCCAGCAGTTACAGGGAACACAATGAGCAGTTCTTC. Amino acids: CASSYREHNEQFF.

The chain combines TRBV7-9 with TRBJ1-2, with D possibly TRBD1 on 5 matching bases. V lost 5 bases to trimming and J lost 7 bases, with 20 bases between them. CDR3 length equals 15 residues. Germline V gene data show CDR1 as SEHNR and CDR2 as FQNEAQ (reference sequence). The CDR3 DNA reads TGTGCCAGCAGCCAAAGATTGGGGGTCGGGGCTGGCTACACCTTC. It codes for CASSQRLGVGAGYTF.

This chain joins TRBV6-1 and TRBJ2-1, with D possibly TRBD1 on 6 matching bases. Per the germline V gene, CDR1 is MNHNS and CDR2 is SASEGT. V was trimmed by 5 bases and J by 4 bases, leaving 15 bases between them. The length of the CDR3 is 15 residues. The CDR3, as DNA: TGTGCCAGCAGTTTTACCGGGACACCGTACAATGAGCAGTTCTTC. Amino acids: CASSFTGTPYNEQFF.

The chain links TRBV29-1 to TRBJ1-3; D remains unclear. The CDR3 is 15 residues long. V lost 6 bases, J lost 0 bases, and 15 bases lay in between. Per germline, CDR1 SQVTM and CDR2 ANQGSEA. In DNA form, the CDR3 reads TGCAGCGTCCGTGGAACCCGAAGCTCTGGAAACACCATATATTTT. Translating it yields CSVRGTRSSGNTIYF.

The sample holds many counts of this clone. The chain links TRBV4-2 to TRBJ2-1; weak D call: TRBD2 (5 bases). The V end was cut by 2 bases, the J end by 9 bases, with 17 bases between. CDR1 and CDR2 (germline): LGHNA, YNFKEQ. The CDR3 is made up of 15 amino acids. The CDR3 nucleotides read TGTGCCAGCAGCCAAAAGGGAGCCCTATTTGGTGAGCAGTTCTTC. It codes for CASSQKGALFGEQFF.

V usage is TRBV6-5 and J usage is TRBJ2-7; a weak D match, TRBD1 (7 bases). CDR1 and CDR2 (germline): MNHEY, SVGAGI. This CDR3 region has 14 residues. With 6 bases removed from V and 9 bases from J, the gap between germline ends came to 21 bases. The CDR3 sequence: CASSFEEGAKRQYF. CDR3 coding DNA: TGTGCCAGCAGCTTCGAGGAGGGGGCGAAAAGGCAGTACTTC.